This is a list of T cell receptor beta chains from one sample in a study of T cells in Graves' hyperthyroidism and ophthalmopathy. TCRdb reanalysed the multiplex PCR reads using MiXCR and keeps one entry per CDR3 protein. The sample lists about 290,000 distinct CDR3 sequences; approximately 14% were seen once. The sample was blood. These receptors came from a woman aged 40 to 50 with Graves' hyperthyroidism. The CDR3 runs from the conserved cysteine through the conserved F or W. D genes are given only for firm matches. Some rows have no size entry. The others give once, few or many, or a class for an expanded clone.

D gene | J gene | clone size | V gene | CDR3 protein | CDR3 DNA
. | TRBJ2-1 | many | TRBV20-1 | CSGADLRSYNEQFF | TGCAGTGGCGCAGATTTACGTTCCTACAATGAGCAGTTCTTC
TRBD1 | TRBJ2-6 | many | TRBV2 | CASRQGVGTNVLTF | TGTGCCAGTCGACAGGGGGTAGGGACCAACGTCCTGACTTTC
TRBD2 | TRBJ2-1 | . | TRBV6-1 | CASSPGTSLPNEQFF | TGTGCCAGCAGCCCCGGGACTAGCCTTCCGAATGAGCAGTTCTTC
TRBD2 | TRBJ2-5 | many | TRBV12-3/TRBV12-4 | CASSAVGGSVTQYF | TGTGCCAGCAGTGCTGTCGGGGGGAGCGTAACCCAGTACTTC
TRBD1 | TRBJ2-5 | many | TRBV10-3 | CAISDSQGAKTQYF | TGTGCCATCAGCGACAGTCAGGGGGCGAAGACCCAGTACTTC
. | TRBJ2-7 | few | TRBV28 | CASREQGYEQYF | TGTGCCAGCAGGGAACAGGGCTACGAGCAGTACTTC
TRBD2 | TRBJ2-7 | many | TRBV27 | CASSSTSGRREQYF | TGTGCCAGCAGTTCGACTAGCGGGAGAAGGGAGCAGTACTTC
TRBD1 | TRBJ2-3 | many | TRBV12-3/TRBV12-4 | CASSLAQRQGGDTQYF | TGTGCCAGCAGTTTAGCGCAGCGACAGGGCGGAGATACGCAGTATTTT
. | TRBJ1-2 | many | TRBV6-1 | CASSEVWAASLFGYTF | TGTGCCAGCAGTGAAGTCTGGGCAGCTTCTCTTTTTGGCTACACCTTC
. | TRBJ2-1 | . | TRBV19 | CAGSPVGGGASNEQFF | TGTGCCGGTAGCCCCGTGGGAGGGGGCGCGTCCAATGAGCAGTTCTTC
. | TRBJ2-7 | . | TRBV14 | CASSQDAGDEQYF | TGTGCCAGCAGCCAAGATGCCGGGGACGAGCAGTACTTC
. | TRBJ2-7 | . | TRBV3-1 | CASRGDGRAYEQYF | TGTGCCAGTCGCGGGGATGGACGGGCCTACGAGCAGTACTTC
. | TRBJ2-5 | many | TRBV11-1 | CASSSLRGPGRTQYF | TGTGCCAGCAGCTCCTTACGGGGCCCTGGGCGGACCCAGTACTTC
. | TRBJ2-7 | many | TRBV20-1 | CSARVLEGTYEQYF | TGCAGTGCTAGGGTTTTAGAGGGCACCTACGAGCAGTACTTC
. | TRBJ1-2 | many | TRBV10-3 | CAISNRDGYTF | TGTGCCATCAGTAACAGGGACGGCTACACCTTC
TRBD2 | TRBJ2-1 | . | TRBV10-3 | CAIKTSGSQHEQFF | TGTGCCATCAAGACTAGCGGGAGTCAGCATGAGCAGTTCTTC
TRBD2 | TRBJ2-7 | . | TRBV5-1 | CASSLDAGRAYEQYF | TGCGCCAGCAGCTTGGACGCAGGGAGGGCCTACGAGCAGTACTTC
. | TRBJ1-1 | few | TRBV9 | CASSAILGGTEAFF | TGTGCCAGCAGCGCTATCCTAGGGGGGACTGAAGCTTTCTTT
TRBD2 | TRBJ2-2 | few | TRBV7-9 | CASSLAWTSGRVTGELFF | TGTGCCAGCAGCTTAGCCTGGACTAGCGGGAGGGTCACCGGGGAGCTGTTTTTT
. | TRBJ1-1 | few | TRBV28 | CASSWGGFGEAFF | TGTGCCAGCAGTTGGGGGGGGTTTGGTGAAGCTTTCTTT
. | TRBJ1-1 | . | TRBV7-9 | CASTHGTGGTEAFF | TGTGCCAGCACCCACGGGACCGGGGGGACTGAAGCTTTCTTT
. | TRBJ1-2 | once | TRBV2 | CASSVGVTGANYGYTF | TGTGCCAGCAGTGTGGGGGTGACAGGCGCTAACTATGGCTACACCTTC
TRBD1 | TRBJ2-3 | many | TRBV25-1 | CASSKTGWTTDTQYF | TGTGCCAGCAGTAAGACAGGGTGGACCACAGATACGCAGTATTTT
TRBD1 | TRBJ1-6 | . | TRBV19 | CASSMGQGDSPLHF | TGTGCCAGTAGTATGGGACAGGGGGATTCACCCCTCCACTTT
. | TRBJ2-1 | many | TRBV6-5 | CASSYSGTNEQFF | TGTGCCAGCAGTTACTCGGGCACGAATGAGCAGTTCTTC
. | TRBJ1-4 | many | TRBV3-1 | CASSQAGRGGEKLFF | TGTGCCAGCAGCCAAGCGGGGCGGGGCGGGGAAAAACTGTTTTTT
TRBD1 | TRBJ2-7 | many | TRBV28 | CASSFKVGQGAWEQYF | TGTGCCAGCAGTTTTAAGGTTGGACAGGGGGCTTGGGAGCAGTACTTC
. | TRBJ1-6 | many | TRBV24-1 | CATSDGSYNSPLHF | TGTGCCACCAGTGACGGTTCCTATAATTCACCCCTCCACTTT